The 20 T cell receptor beta chains below come from one sample, sequenced in a study of T cell repertoires in cytomegalovirus infection. TCRdb itself ran the reads through MiXCR, one entry per CDR3 protein. The table records some 920,000 distinct CDR3 sequences, around a third of them present only once. These TCRs' antigens remain unknown. The specimen was cultured CD8+ T cells from PBMCs, collected from culture after CMV antigen stimulation. The origin of the receptors is a human donor in good health (CMV status not recorded). Some clones in this sample may be carry-over from other donors' samples.

The table lists this clonotype with a few counts. J is TRBJ1-1 and V is TRBV19; D is unclear. This CDR3 has 13 residues. V was pared by 5 bases and J by 2 bases, with 9 bases between. CDR1 and CDR2 (germline): LNHDA, SQIVND (reference sequence). For the CDR3, the DNA is TGTGCCAGTAGTGTGGCAGGAAACACTGAAGCTTTCTTT. It yields the protein CASSVAGNTEAFF.

The rearrangement links TRBV19 to TRBJ1-2, with 10 bases identical to TRBD1. Losses at the gene ends were 5 bases for V and 4 bases for J; bases not matched to a gene: 7. The CDR3 is 15 amino acids. Germline CDR1 is LNHDA and CDR2 is SQIVND (reference sequence). CDR3 sequence reads: CASSVTGGRIYGYTF. CDR3 coding DNA: TGTGCCAGTAGTGTGACAGGGGGCAGAATCTATGGCTACACCTTC.

The CDR3 DNA sequence: TGTGCCAGCAGTCATCCGGGACAAACGATTTACAATGAGCAGTTCTTC. It is translated as CASSHPGQTIYNEQFF. This chain uses TRBV2 with TRBJ2-1, with D possibly being TRBD1 (6 bases). The V gene's germline CDR1 is SNHLY and CDR2 FYNNEI. V lost 5 bases and J 4 bases, leaving 18 bases between the germline ends. The CDR3 is 16 residues long. Drawing the rest from reference TRBV2 and TRBJ2-1, the complete variable domain is EPEVTQTPSHQVTQMGQEVILRCVPISNHLYFYWYRQILGQKVEFLVSFYNNEISEKSEIFDDQFSVERPDGSNFTLKIRSTKLEDSAMYFCASSHPGQTIYNEQFFGPGTRLTVL.

This clonotype was counted only a few times. The chain employs TRBV12-5 and TRBJ2-7; 7 bases fit TRBD1. The junction had 12 bases not matched to a gene; V was cut back by 6 bases and J by 1 base. The CDR3 totals 16 residues. Germline loops: CDR1 LGHNT, CDR2 FRNRAP. In nucleotides, the CDR3 is TGTGCTAGTGGCTGGGGGACAGACACTCGTTCCTACGAGCAGTACTTC. Its translation is CASGWGTDTRSYEQYF.

This clonotype was observed a handful of times. This chain links TRBV20-1 with TRBJ2-7; D unclear. V gave up 0 bases and J gave up 2 bases, with 5 bases separating them. CDR3 length: 12 amino acids. In germline, CDR1 is DFQATT, CDR2 SNEGSKA (reference sequence). Here the CDR3 reads CSARETAYEQYV. CDR3 coding DNA: TGCAGTGCTAGAGAGACGGCCTACGAGCAGTACGTC.

CDR3 amino acids: CASSKLPGQGSYTF. CDR3 bases: TGTGCCAGTAGCAAACTACCGGGACAGGGAAGCTACACCTTC. The J gene is TRBJ1-2, the V gene TRBV19, with TRBD1 matching over 9 bases. Looked up from germline, CDR1 is LNHDA and CDR2 is SQIVND (reference sequence). V lost 6 bases to trimming and J lost 9 bases; unmatched junction nucleotides: 11. This CDR3 comprises 14 residues.

J is TRBJ2-3 and V is TRBV5-4; a weak D match, TRBD2 (6 bases). Germline CDR1 is SGHNT and CDR2 is YYREEE (reference sequence). CDR3 length equals 14 residues. Trimming took off 4 bases at V and 2 bases at J, with 11 bases between the two ends. DNA of the CDR3: TGTGCCAGCAGCGTAGCGGATCCCACAGATACGCAGTATTTT. It specifies CASSVADPTDTQYF.

The rearrangement joins TRBV27 to TRBJ2-3, with a possible D match to TRBD2 (5 bases). The CDR3 has 15 residues. Germline V gene data show CDR1 as MNHEY and CDR2 as SMNVEV (reference sequence). Trimming cost V 6 bases and J 1 base, with 14 bases left between them. CDR3 in DNA: TGTGCCAGCAGCCGGACGCTAGCTGGCACAGATACGCAGTATTTT. As protein: CASSRTLAGTDTQYF.

The chain couples TRBV7-9 to TRBJ2-5; D may be TRBD1 (5 bases). The CDR3 sequence is 14 residues long. V shed 7 bases and J shed 4 bases, with 16 bases lying between them. CDR1 and CDR2 (germline): SEHNR, FQNEAQ (reference sequence). The CDR3 protein is CASKIVGPRETQYF. The CDR3 nucleotides read TGTGCCAGCAAAATTGTGGGGCCACGAGAGACCCAGTACTTC.

In this sample, this clonotype turned up a few times. The V call is TRBV10-3, the J call TRBJ2-6; 7 positions match TRBD1. The germline V gene encodes CDR1 ENHRY and CDR2 SYGVKD. The CDR3 is made up of 14 amino acids. J was trimmed by 4 bases and V by 10 bases; bases with no gene match: 7. In DNA form, the CDR3 reads TGTGCCACCACGGACAGGCACGGGGCCAACGTCCTGACTTTC. Translating it yields CATTDRHGANVLTF.

Ten or more counts support this clonotype. The V and J genes are TRBV7-2 and TRBJ2-3, with D maybe TRBD2 (5 bases). CDR1 SGHTA and CDR2 FQGNSA come from the germline V gene. This CDR3 is built from 17 residues. V shed 0 bases and J shed 2 bases, with 15 bases lying between them. The CDR3 sequence: CASSLAPRDSYTDTQYF. CDR3 DNA sequence: TGTGCCAGCAGCTTAGCGCCACGGGATTCTTACACAGATACGCAGTATTTT.

V and J are TRBV6-2 or TRBV6-3 and TRBJ1-5; 8 nucleotides agree with TRBD1. Germline assignment: CDR1 MNHEY and CDR2 SVGEGT. J gave up 0 bases and V 7 bases, and 20 bases lay outside the gene matches. The CDR3 is made up of 20 amino acids. The CDR3 spells CASNPRGGQGLFNSNQPQHF. The CDR3 DNA follows: TGTGCCAGCAACCCAAGGGGCGGACAGGGCCTCTTCAATAGCAATCAGCCCCAGCATTTT.

This rearrangement joins TRBV7-6 to TRBJ2-3, with 7 positions matching TRBD2. The CDR3 length is 16 residues. CDR1 SGHVS and CDR2 FNYEAQ come from the germline V gene. V gave up 0 bases and J gave up 5 bases; unmatched junction bases: 8. The DNA for the CDR3 is TGTGCCAGCAGCTTAGCAAGCGGGGAGGATTTAGATACGCAGTATTTT. Its translation is CASSLASGEDLDTQYF.

V is TRBV2 and J is TRBJ1-5, with a possible D match to TRBD1 (5 bases). V was shortened by 5 bases and J by 3 bases, with 14 bases between the two germline ends. Germline CDR1 reads SNHLY; CDR2 reads FYNNEI. CDR3 length: 15 residues. CDR3 residues: CASSRRGGDNQPQHF. The CDR3 DNA follows: TGTGCCAGCAGTAGACGGGGGGGAGACAATCAGCCCCAGCATTTT.

The sample holds a few counts of this clonotype. The gene calls are TRBV7-2 and TRBJ1-2; tentative D call: TRBD1 (6 bases). The V gene lost 2 bases and the J gene lost 4 bases, with 20 bases spanning the gap. Germline V lookup: CDR1 SGHTA, CDR2 FQGNSA. This CDR3 contains 17 residues. The CDR3 bases are TGTGCCAGCAGCTTAAATTCAGGGGCGACGGTTTTCTATGGCTACACCTTC. It yields the protein CASSLNSGATVFYGYTF.

The chain has TRBV25-1 and TRBJ1-2; D is ambiguous. The V end lost 2 bases, the J end lost 7 bases, and 8 bases lay between the germline ends. Per the germline V gene, CDR1 is MGHDK and CDR2 is SYGVNS. CDR3 length: 12 amino acids. The CDR3 nucleotides are TGTGCCAGCAGTGAAGGGGTCGGTGGCTACACCTTC. Translated, it gives CASSEGVGGYTF.

This clonotype was seen a few times. The chain links TRBV4-1 to TRBJ1-5; 9 bases agree with TRBD1. Germline CDR1 is MGHRA and CDR2 is YSYEKL. The CDR3 contains 17 residues. V was pared by 2 bases and J by 6 bases, with 11 bases of the junction left unmatched. CDR3 sequence (DNA): TGCGCCAGCAGCCAAAGGATCTTGGGGACAGGGCGTCAGCCCCAGCATTTT. Amino acid sequence: CASSQRILGTGRQPQHF.

This clonotype was recorded a few times. The J gene is TRBJ2-6, the V gene TRBV27; D is unresolved. Germline V gene data show CDR1 as MNHEY and CDR2 as SMNVEV (reference sequence). The CDR3 has 15 residues. Trimming took 4 bases from V and 0 from J, leaving 7 bases between them. CDR3 protein: CASSSSNSGANVLTF. The CDR3, as DNA: TGTGCCAGCAGTTCTTCAAACTCTGGGGCCAACGTCCTGACTTTC.

In this sample, this clonotype turned up many times. The gene calls are TRBV4-1 and TRBJ1-4; 7 nucleotides line up with TRBD1. V dropped 1 base and J dropped 5; count of bases not matched to a gene: 7. The CDR3 has 16 amino acids. The V gene's germline CDR1 is MGHRA and CDR2 YSYEKL. CDR3 amino acids: CASSQGPGGSNEKLFF. CDR3 nucleotides: TGCGCCAGCAGCCAAGGACCAGGGGGATCGAATGAAAAACTGTTTTTT.

This chain uses TRBV4-1 with TRBJ1-2; D is possibly TRBD1 (6 bases). The CDR3 loop spans 15 amino acids. Trimming removed 1 base at V and 7 bases at J, with 16 bases between. In germline, CDR1 is MGHRA, CDR2 YSYEKL. The CDR3 is CASSQVFRGEGGYTF. DNA for the CDR3: TGCGCCAGCAGCCAAGTTTTCAGGGGTGAGGGTGGCTACACCTTC.